This T cell receptor (beta chain) was found in a study of blood T cell repertoires in COVID-19. Background on the study: Nucleic acid was either cDNA or gDNA, and it came from T cells, B-cell-depleted T cells, or PBMCs.

Repertoires were generated with immunoSEQ multiplex PCR, while TCRdb's copy carries only in-frame clones and drops some. The sample contains around 380,000 clones, over 75% of which appear only once. Individuals aged roughly 18 to 95 years were recruited from approximately 22 US areas. The germline gives CDR1 WNHNN, CDR2 SYGVQD (reference sequence). Deletions cut 4 bases from V and 3 bases from J, with 7 bases between. This CDR3 has 13 residues. This clonotype was obtained from a man aged 30 to 39 who had recovered from COVID-19. Sequencing used PBMCs or T cells enriched from blood (not recorded which). The genes are TRBV10-1 and TRBJ1-5; tentative D call: TRBD1 (6 bases). CDR3 nucleotides: TGCGCCAGCAGTGCAGGGGTCAATCAGCCCCAGCATTTT. Its translation: CASSAGVNQPQHF.